This TCR beta chain came from a study of blood T cells in healthy people across ages. Overall study results and limits: Expanded clonotype shifts may have been confounded, as the donors had an unknown CMV status.

The germline V gene encodes CDR1 SGHTA and CDR2 FQGNSA. CDR3 length: 14 amino acids. In the case of this clonotype: The antigen remains undetermined. One end of the junction is discordant with germline, which a read error may explain.

A J-beta primer mix and a sample-barcoded 5' primer were used in a second PCR of about 7 to 12 cycles. A single record per CDR3 protein comes from TCRdb applying MiXCR to the 5' RACE reads. The sample has approximately 960,000 distinct CDR3 sequences, about 27% seen once. The sample also formed part of further work on T cells of mothers and their children. That investigation notes: A few healthy Caucasian mothers and their six children were the donors. Among related mother-child pairs, overlap was slightly higher than in unrelated pairs, though not significantly.

V usage is TRBV7-2 and J usage is TRBJ1-2, with 7 bases lining up with TRBD1. The sample consisted of blood. This TCR was sampled from a woman between 35 and 50 years old in good health. CDR3 sequence reads: CASSLDLGGYSYTF. As DNA, the CDR3 is TGTGCCAGCAGCTTAGACTTAGGGGGCTATAGCTACACCTTC.